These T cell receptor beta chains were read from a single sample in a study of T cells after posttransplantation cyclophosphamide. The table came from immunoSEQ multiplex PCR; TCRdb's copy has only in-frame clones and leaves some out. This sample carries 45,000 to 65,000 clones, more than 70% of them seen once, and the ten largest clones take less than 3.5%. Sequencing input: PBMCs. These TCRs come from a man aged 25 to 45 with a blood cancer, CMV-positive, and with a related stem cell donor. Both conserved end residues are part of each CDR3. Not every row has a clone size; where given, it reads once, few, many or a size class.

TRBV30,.,CAWSPGLAREETQYF
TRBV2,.,CARGRGGRPNTGELFF
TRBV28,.,CASRRSAGVYEQYF
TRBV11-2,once,CASSLGLNTDTQYF
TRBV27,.,CASSLSGQANYGYTF
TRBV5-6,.,CASSSYRGGISGKLFF
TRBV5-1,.,CASSLTGATNEKLFF
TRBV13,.,CASSLDRTGTGRGDTQYF
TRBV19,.,CASSTLGLAGFQWYF
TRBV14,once,CASSKDTWTQQVYGYTF
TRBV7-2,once,CASSPSGTNYGYTF
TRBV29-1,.,CSVTGRSSTDTQYF
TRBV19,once,CASSTLRGERGYGYTF
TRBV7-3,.,CASSLLTSGSNEQFF
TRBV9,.,CASSVDSSSYEQYF
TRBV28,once,CASSLLAGIGNEQYF
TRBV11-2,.,CASSLGQESYEQYF
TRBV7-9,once,CASSLSGADGYTF
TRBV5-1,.,CASKASGQSTDTQYF
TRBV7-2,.,CASSRGKETQYF
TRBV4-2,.,CASSQAGQTIPYEQYF
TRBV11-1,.,CASSLDPGQPQHF
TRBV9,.,CASSVHGGNYEQYF
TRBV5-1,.,CASSFDSYEQYF
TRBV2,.,CASGEDRGETQYF
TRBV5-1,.,CASSFQLAGDPYEQYF
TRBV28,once,CASSWRVRAGELFF
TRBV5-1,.,CASSPGQYTGELFF
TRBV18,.,CASSLEGPTTYEQYF
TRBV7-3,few,CASSLEAAQNTEAFF